The text below deals with one T cell receptor (beta chain). This record belongs to a study of blood T cell repertoires in COVID-19. Study in general: Researchers got acute and convalescent COVID-19 samples from the United States, Italy and Spain. The cDNA or gDNA used as material had been derived from T cells, B-cell-depleted T cells, or PBMCs.

The length of the CDR3 is 13 residues. J lost 8 bases, V lost 4 bases, and 7 bases had no gene match. Looked up from germline, CDR1 is SGHVS and CDR2 is FNYEAQ. As processed by the authors: How many nucleated cells were present was estimated from reference gene primer amplification. Using immunoSEQ multiplex PCR, the repertoire was profiled, and TCRdb retains in-frame clones only, with some absent. That table gives V, J and clone size, and the DNA gave D and trimming. Here the sample spans about 20,000 clones, approximately 80% being singletons. The chain recombines TRBV7-6 with TRBJ1-2, with 7 bases lining up with TRBD1. This TCR came from a man older than 75 with active or convalescent COVID-19. The sequencing sample was made of peripheral blood. CDR3 loop: CASSYRGGEGYTF. DNA for the CDR3: TGTGCCAGCAGCTACAGGGGAGGCGAAGGCTACACCTTC. Full variable domain (missing parts from reference TRBV7-6 and TRBJ1-2): GAGVSQSPRYKVTKRGQDVALRCDPISGHVSLYWYRQALGQGPEFLTYFNYEAQQDKSGLPNDRFSAERPEGSISTLTIQRTEQRDSAMYRCASSYRGGEGYTFGSGTRLTVV.